Presented here are 17 T cell receptor beta chains from one specimen sequenced in a study of T cell responses to AZD1222 COVID-19 vaccine. The repertoire was sequenced with immunoSEQ multiplex PCR; TCRdb's copy has only in-frame clones and lacks some. The table records about 110,000 clones, less than 90% of them present only once. Specimen: peripheral blood, collected on day 0 of AZD1222 vaccination. The source is an adult in good health.

This chain uses TRBV11-3 with TRBJ2-1; weak D call: TRBD1 (6 bases). Looked up from germline, CDR1 is SGHNT and CDR2 is YENEEA. V was pared by 5 bases and J by 0 bases, with 14 bases between. This CDR3 comprises 16 residues. The CDR3 DNA reads TGTGCCAGCAGCCCATCCGGACAGTCCTCCTACAATGAGCAGTTCTTC. This gives the protein CASSPSGQSSYNEQFF.

The J gene is TRBJ2-5, the V gene TRBV3-1 (or the pseudogene TRBV3-2); D may be TRBD1 (6 bases). CDR1 is LGHDT and CDR2 is YNNKEL in the germline V gene (reference sequence). This CDR3 region has 16 residues. The V end was cut by 0 bases, the J end by 4 bases, with 15 bases between. CDR3 sequence: CASSQDATGHRETQYF. CDR3 DNA sequence: TGTGCCAGCAGCCAAGATGCCACAGGGCACCGAGAGACCCAGTACTTC.

The chain carries TRBV15 and TRBJ2-3; D gene ambiguous. CDR1 and CDR2 (germline): LNHNV, YYDKDF (reference sequence). The CDR3 sequence is 15 residues long. V was pared by 5 bases and J by 0 bases, with 12 bases between. The CDR3 DNA is TGTGCCACCAGCGACTCCCTCGCGAGCACAGATACGCAGTATTTT. Encoded protein: CATSDSLASTDTQYF.

J is TRBJ2-6 and V is TRBV6-5, with D maybe TRBD1 (6 bases). V lost 6 bases, J lost 0 bases, and 9 bases lay in between. Germline-derived CDR1 and CDR2 are MNHEY and SVGAGI. The CDR3 runs to 15 residues. The CDR3 region is CASRAQGSGANVLTF. The CDR3 DNA follows: TGTGCCAGCAGAGCACAGGGCTCTGGGGCCAACGTCCTGACTTTC.

The chain joins TRBV19 to TRBJ1-5, with a weak D call TRBD1 (5 bases). V shed 4 bases and J shed 2 bases, with 9 bases lying between them. The CDR3 extends over 14 amino acids. Germline V gene data show CDR1 as LNHDA and CDR2 as SQIVND (reference sequence). CDR3: CASSTPQGNQPQHF. The CDR3, as DNA: TGTGCCAGTAGTACCCCACAGGGCAATCAGCCCCAGCATTTT.

The rearrangement joins TRBV4-2 to TRBJ1-5; perhaps TRBD1 as D (5 bases). Trimming left V 5 bases short and J 0 bases short, with 11 bases between. Germline V gives CDR1 LGHNA, CDR2 YNFKEQ. The CDR3 extends over 15 amino acids. The CDR3 DNA is TGTGCCAGCAGCACAGGAATTCTTAGCAATCAGCCCCAGCATTTT. This codes for CASSTGILSNQPQHF.

V and J are TRBV24-1 and TRBJ1-2; a possible D gene is TRBD1 (6 bases). The CDR3 contains 14 residues. Per germline, CDR1 KGHDR and CDR2 SFDVKD. The V gene lost 4 bases and the J gene lost 3 bases, with 11 bases spanning the gap. This CDR3 is CATSDLDRDYGYTF. The CDR3 DNA sequence: TGTGCCACCAGTGACCTGGACAGAGACTATGGCTACACCTTC.

This chain connects TRBV12-5 to TRBJ2-2; D is undetermined. Trimming cost V 6 bases and J 3 bases, with 2 bases left between them. CDR3 length: 11 residues. Germline V gene lookup returns CDR1 LGHNT and CDR2 FRNRAP. The chain's CDR3 is CASGYTGELFF. As DNA, the CDR3 is TGTGCTAGTGGATACACCGGGGAGCTGTTTTTT. Filled out from reference TRBV12-5 and TRBJ2-2, the complete variable domain reads DARVTQTPRHKVTEMGQEVTMRCQPILGHNTVFWYRQTMMQGLELLAYFRNRAPLDDSGMPKDRFSAEMPDATLATLKIQPSEPRDSAVYFCASGYTGELFFGEGSRLTVL.

The chain recombines TRBV6-5 with TRBJ1-2, with a possible D match to TRBD1 (6 bases). Germline lookup yields CDR1 MNHEY and CDR2 SVGAGI. The length of the CDR3 is 14 residues. Trimming took 11 bases from V and 3 from J, leaving 19 bases between them. CDR3 protein: CAVKSGGQDYGYTF. In DNA form, the CDR3 reads TGTGCCGTGAAAAGCGGGGGGCAAGACTATGGCTACACCTTC.

The chain carries TRBV28 and TRBJ1-1; no reliable D call. Looked up from germline, CDR1 is MDHEN and CDR2 is SYDVKM. CDR3 length equals 16 residues. The V end was cut by 2 bases, the J end by 0 bases, with 13 bases between. The CDR3 DNA sequence: TGTGCCAGCAGTTTAATGACACTTCGAATGAACACTGAAGCTTTCTTT. This encodes CASSLMTLRMNTEAFF.

This clone was counted only a few times. This chain connects TRBV3-1 (or the pseudogene TRBV3-2) to TRBJ2-7; D may match TRBD1 or TRBD2 (6 bases each). The CDR3 sequence is 14 residues long. CDR1 and CDR2 (germline): LGHDT, YNNKEL (reference sequence). V was shortened by 7 bases and J by 5 bases, with 18 bases between the two germline ends. In DNA form, the CDR3 reads TGTGCCAGCACCCGCGGGACTGGGGGGCACGAGCAGTACTTC. Translation gives CASTRGTGGHEQYF.

The V and J genes are TRBV7-8 and TRBJ2-7; the D gene is possibly TRBD1 (5 bases). The length of the CDR3 is 14 residues. Looked up from germline, CDR1 is SGHVS and CDR2 is FQNEAQ. Between the trimmed V and J ends, which lost 2 bases and 4 bases, there was a span of 12 bases. The CDR3 DNA is TGTGCCAGCAGCTTATTAGGGTCAGGGTACGAGCAGTACTTC. It translates to CASSLLGSGYEQYF. Supplemented by reference TRBV7-8 and TRBJ2-7, the full variable domain reads GAGVSQSPRYKVAKRGQDVALRCDPISGHVSLFWYQQALGQGPEFLTYFQNEAQLDKSGLPSDRFFAERPEGSVSTLKIQRTQQEDSAVYLCASSLLGSGYEQYFGPGTRLTVT.

This clone has only one observation. The V and J genes are TRBV15 and TRBJ1-4; D remains unclear. V was clipped by 1 base and J by 0 bases, with 3 bases between them. Germline V gene data show CDR1 as LNHNV and CDR2 as YYDKDF (reference sequence). This CDR3 has 14 residues. The CDR3 DNA sequence: TGTGCCACCAGCAGAGGTACAACTAATGAAAAACTGTTTTTT. Protein: CATSRGTTNEKLFF. Supplemented by reference TRBV15 and TRBJ1-4, the full variable domain reads DAMVIQNPRYQVTQFGKPVTLSCSQTLNHNVMYWYQQKSSQAPKLLFHYYDKDFNNEADTPDNFQSRRPNTSFCFLDIRSPGLGDTAMYLCATSRGTTNEKLFFGSGTQLSVL.

V gene TRBV5-6 combines with J gene TRBJ1-1; D gene unclear. The CDR3 has 13 amino acids. Germline V gives CDR1 SGHDT, CDR2 YYEEEE. V was pared by 1 base and J by 7 bases, with 11 bases between. CDR3 region: CASSLISAIEAFF. The CDR3 DNA follows: TGTGCCAGCAGCTTGATAAGTGCCATTGAAGCTTTCTTT.

This rearrangement joins TRBV5-1 to TRBJ1-2, with 9 bases lining up with TRBD1. The CDR3 length is 15 residues. After removal of 0 bases from V and 7 bases from J, the junction contained 7 bases not matched to a gene. The germline V gene has CDR1 SGHRS and CDR2 YFSETQ. The CDR3 DNA follows: TGCGCCAGCAGCTTGGGGGACAGGGAATTGCGTGGCTACACCTTC. As protein: CASSLGDRELRGYTF.

This clone was recorded only once. The chain couples TRBV19 to TRBJ1-5; D may be TRBD1 (6 bases). CDR3 length: 15 amino acids. The germline gives CDR1 LNHDA, CDR2 SQIVND (reference sequence). The V and J ends lost 3 bases and 7 bases respectively, with 16 bases between them. The CDR3 loop is CASSMRTAGGQPQHF. In DNA form, the CDR3 reads TGTGCCAGTAGTATGAGGACAGCCGGAGGACAGCCCCAGCATTTT.

V is TRBV3-1 (or the pseudogene TRBV3-2) and J is TRBJ1-1, with a tentative D call TRBD1 (6 bases). The CDR3 has 14 amino acids. The germline V and J ends were trimmed by 6 bases and 3 bases, with 14 bases remaining between them. The germline gives CDR1 LGHDT, CDR2 YNNKEL (reference sequence). DNA of the CDR3: TGTGCCAGCAGACCCAGGGGAGGTCACACTGAAGCTTTCTTT. This codes for CASRPRGGHTEAFF.